The clone carrying this T cell receptor (beta chain) has more than one count but fewer than ten. Its antigen is undetermined. This specimen belongs to a study of beta chain features in type 1 diabetes. Study findings and constraints: Within each of all four CD4+ subsets, Type 1 diabetes patients had TCRB CDR3s that were moderately but significantly shorter. Relative to healthy donors, patients appeared to have naive, central memory and Treg TCRB repertoires that were more similar.

The study reverse transcribed the entire isolated RNA, so it sequenced expressed TCRB transcripts. Data came from immunoSEQ multiplex PCR; TCRdb stores just in-frame clones and leaves some out. The repertoire holds 240,000 or so clones, 27% seen once, with approximately 4% in the top ten. The CDR3 contains 14 residues. Germline values: CDR1 SGHTA, CDR2 FQGNSA. The V and J ends lost 1 base and 0 bases respectively, with 7 bases between them. This clonotype was sampled from a man aged 30 to 45 in good health. The sample comprised central memory CD4+ T cells from blood. This chain links TRBV7-2 with TRBJ2-7; D is unresolved. This chain's CDR3 is CASSLDKLSYEQYF. The CDR3 nucleotides read TGTGCCAGCAGCTTAGACAAACTCTCCTACGAGCAGTACTTC.